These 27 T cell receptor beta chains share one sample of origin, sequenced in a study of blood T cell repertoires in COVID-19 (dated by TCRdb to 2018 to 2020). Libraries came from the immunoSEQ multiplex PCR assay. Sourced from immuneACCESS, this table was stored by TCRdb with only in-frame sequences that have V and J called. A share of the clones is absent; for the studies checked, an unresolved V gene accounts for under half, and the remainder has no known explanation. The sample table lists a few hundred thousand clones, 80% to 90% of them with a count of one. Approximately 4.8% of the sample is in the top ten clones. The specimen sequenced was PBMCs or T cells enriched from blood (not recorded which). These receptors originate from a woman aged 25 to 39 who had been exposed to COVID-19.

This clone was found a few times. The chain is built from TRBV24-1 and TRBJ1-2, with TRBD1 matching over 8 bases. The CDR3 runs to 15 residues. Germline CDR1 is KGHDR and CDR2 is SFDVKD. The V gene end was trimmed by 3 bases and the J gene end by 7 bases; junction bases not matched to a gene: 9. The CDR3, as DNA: TGTGCCACCAGTGATCCCGGACAGGGACCCTTTGGCTACACCTTC. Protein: CATSDPGQGPFGYTF.

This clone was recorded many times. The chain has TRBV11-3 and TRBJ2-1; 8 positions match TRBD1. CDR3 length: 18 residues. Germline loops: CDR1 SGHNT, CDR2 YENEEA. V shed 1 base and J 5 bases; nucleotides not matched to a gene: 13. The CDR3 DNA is TGTGCCAGCAGCTTAGTGTTCGCGACGGGACAGGTGGACAATGAGCAGTTCTTC. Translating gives CASSLVFATGQVDNEQFF.

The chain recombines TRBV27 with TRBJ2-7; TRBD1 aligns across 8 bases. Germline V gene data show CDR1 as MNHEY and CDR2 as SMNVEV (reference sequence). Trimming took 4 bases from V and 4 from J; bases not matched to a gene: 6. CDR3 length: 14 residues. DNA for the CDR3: TGTGCCAGCAGTTCCTCCGGGACAGGTTACGAGCAGTACTTC. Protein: CASSSSGTGYEQYF.

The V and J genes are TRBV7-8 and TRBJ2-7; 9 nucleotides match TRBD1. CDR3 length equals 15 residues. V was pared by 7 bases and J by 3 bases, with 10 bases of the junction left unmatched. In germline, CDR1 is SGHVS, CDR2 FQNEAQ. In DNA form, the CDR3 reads TGTGCCAGCACCCCGGGACAGGGTTTAGGCTACGAGCAGTACTTC. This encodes CASTPGQGLGYEQYF.

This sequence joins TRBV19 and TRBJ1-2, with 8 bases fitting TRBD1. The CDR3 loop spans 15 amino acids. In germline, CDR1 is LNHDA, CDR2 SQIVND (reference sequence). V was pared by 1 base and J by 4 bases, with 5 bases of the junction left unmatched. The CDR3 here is CASSIGIGTGYGYTF. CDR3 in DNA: TGTGCCAGTAGTATAGGGATCGGGACAGGCTATGGCTACACCTTC. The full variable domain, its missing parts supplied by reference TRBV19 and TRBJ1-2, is DGGITQSPKYLFRKEGQNVTLSCEQNLNHDAMYWYRQDPGQGLRLIYYSQIVNDFQKGDIAEGYSVSREKKESFPLTVTSAQKNPTAFYLCASSIGIGTGYGYTFGSGTRLTVV.

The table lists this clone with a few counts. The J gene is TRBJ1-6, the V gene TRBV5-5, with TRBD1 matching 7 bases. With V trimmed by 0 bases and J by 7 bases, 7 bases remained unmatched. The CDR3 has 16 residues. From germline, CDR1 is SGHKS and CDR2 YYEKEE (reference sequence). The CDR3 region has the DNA TGTGCCAGCAGCTTGGGGCCGGGACAGACGAATTCACCCCTCCACTTT. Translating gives CASSLGPGQTNSPLHF.

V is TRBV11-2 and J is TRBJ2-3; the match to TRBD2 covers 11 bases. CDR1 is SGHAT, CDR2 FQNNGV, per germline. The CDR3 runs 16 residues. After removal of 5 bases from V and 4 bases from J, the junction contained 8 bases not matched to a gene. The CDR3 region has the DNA TGTGCCAGCAGCCCATTAGCGGGGGGGCCGGCAGATACGCAGTATTTT. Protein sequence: CASSPLAGGPADTQYF.

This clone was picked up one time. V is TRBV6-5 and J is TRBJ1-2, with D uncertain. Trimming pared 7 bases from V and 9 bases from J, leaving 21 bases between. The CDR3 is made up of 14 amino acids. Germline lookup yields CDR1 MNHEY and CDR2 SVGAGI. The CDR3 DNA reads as TGTGCCAGCATGCTCCCCTGGCTTGGCTCACGCTACACCTTC. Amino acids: CASMLPWLGSRYTF.

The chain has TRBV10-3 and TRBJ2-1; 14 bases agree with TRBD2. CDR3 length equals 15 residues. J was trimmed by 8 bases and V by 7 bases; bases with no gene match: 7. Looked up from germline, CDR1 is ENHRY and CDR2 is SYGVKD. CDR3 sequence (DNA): TGTGCCATCACCACATCGACTAGCGGGGGGGATGAGCAGTTCTTC. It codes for CAITTSTSGGDEQFF.

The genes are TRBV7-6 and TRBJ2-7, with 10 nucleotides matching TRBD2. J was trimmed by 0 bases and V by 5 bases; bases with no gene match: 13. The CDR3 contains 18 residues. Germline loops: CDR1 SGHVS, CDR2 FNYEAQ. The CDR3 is CASSPGPPLAGNSYEQYF. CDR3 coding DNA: TGTGCCAGCAGCCCCGGACCACCACTAGCGGGGAACTCCTACGAGCAGTACTTC.

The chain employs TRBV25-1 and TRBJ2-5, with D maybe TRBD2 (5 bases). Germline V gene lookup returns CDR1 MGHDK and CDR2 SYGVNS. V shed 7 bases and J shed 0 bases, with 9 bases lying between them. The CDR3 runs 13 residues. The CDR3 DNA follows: TGTGCCAGCAAACGGGGAGACCAAGAGACCCAGTACTTC. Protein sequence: CASKRGDQETQYF.

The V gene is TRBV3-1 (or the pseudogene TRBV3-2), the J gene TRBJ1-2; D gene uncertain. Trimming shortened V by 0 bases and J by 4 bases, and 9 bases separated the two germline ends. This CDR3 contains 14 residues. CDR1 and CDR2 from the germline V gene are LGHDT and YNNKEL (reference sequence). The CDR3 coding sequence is TGTGCCAGCAGCCAAGATCAGAATCCCTATGGCTACACCTTC. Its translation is CASSQDQNPYGYTF.

The CDR3 DNA follows: TGTGCCAGCCACCTTGGAGCGGGGTCCACCGGGGAGCTGTTTTTT. Its protein product is CASHLGAGSTGELFF. The V call is TRBV11-2, the J call TRBJ2-2; TRBD2 agrees at 7 bases. CDR1 and CDR2 from the germline V gene are SGHAT and FQNNGV. Germline trimming cut 8 bases from V and 4 bases from J; bases unmatched to any gene: 10. The length of the CDR3 is 15 residues.

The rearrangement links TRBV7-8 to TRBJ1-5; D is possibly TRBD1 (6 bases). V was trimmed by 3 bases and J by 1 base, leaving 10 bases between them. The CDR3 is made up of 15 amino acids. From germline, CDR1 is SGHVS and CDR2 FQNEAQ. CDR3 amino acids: CASSFLGQSNQPQHF. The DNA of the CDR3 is TGTGCCAGCAGCTTCCTCGGACAGAGCAATCAGCCCCAGCATTTT.

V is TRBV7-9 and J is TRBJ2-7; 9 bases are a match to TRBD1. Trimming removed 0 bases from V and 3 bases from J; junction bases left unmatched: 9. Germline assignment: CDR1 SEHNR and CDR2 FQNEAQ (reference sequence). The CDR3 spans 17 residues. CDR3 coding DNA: TGTGCCAGCAGCTTAGCGAGACAGGGGGGATTGATCTACGAGCAGTACTTC. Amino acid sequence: CASSLARQGGLIYEQYF.

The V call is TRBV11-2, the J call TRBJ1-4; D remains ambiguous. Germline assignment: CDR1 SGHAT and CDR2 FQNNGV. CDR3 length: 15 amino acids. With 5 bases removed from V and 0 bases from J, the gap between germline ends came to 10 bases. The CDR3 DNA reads TGTGCCAGCAGCCCCAGGCCGCCAACTAATGAAAAACTGTTTTTT. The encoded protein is CASSPRPPTNEKLFF.

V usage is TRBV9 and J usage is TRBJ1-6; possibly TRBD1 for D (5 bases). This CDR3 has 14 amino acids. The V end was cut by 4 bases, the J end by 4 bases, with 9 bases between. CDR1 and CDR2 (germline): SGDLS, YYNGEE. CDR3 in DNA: TGTGCCAGCAGCTTGGCAGGGTATAATTCACCCCTCCACTTT. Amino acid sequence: CASSLAGYNSPLHF.

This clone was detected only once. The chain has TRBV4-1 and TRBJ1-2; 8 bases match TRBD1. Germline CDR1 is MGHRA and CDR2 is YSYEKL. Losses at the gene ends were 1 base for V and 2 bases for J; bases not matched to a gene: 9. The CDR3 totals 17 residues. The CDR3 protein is CASSQGDEGQGNYGYTF. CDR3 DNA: TGCGCCAGCAGCCAAGGAGACGAAGGACAGGGCAACTATGGCTACACCTTC.

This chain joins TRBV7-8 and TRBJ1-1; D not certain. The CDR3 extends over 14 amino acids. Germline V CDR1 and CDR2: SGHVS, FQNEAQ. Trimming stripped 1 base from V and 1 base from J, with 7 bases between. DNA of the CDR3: TGTGCCAGCAGCTTAGGGGCGAGGAACACTGAAGCTTTCTTT. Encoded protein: CASSLGARNTEAFF.

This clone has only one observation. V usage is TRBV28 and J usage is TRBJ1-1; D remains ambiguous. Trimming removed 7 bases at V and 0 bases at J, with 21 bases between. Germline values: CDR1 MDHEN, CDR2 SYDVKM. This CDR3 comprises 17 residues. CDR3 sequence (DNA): TGTGCCAGCACCATCAACCTCTACAGTTGGATGAACACTGAAGCTTTCTTT. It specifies CASTINLYSWMNTEAFF. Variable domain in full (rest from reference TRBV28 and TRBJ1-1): DVKVTQSSRYLVKRTGEKVFLECVQDMDHENMFWYRQDPGLGLRLIYFSYDVKMKEKGDIPEGYSVSREKKERFSLILESASTNQTSMYLCASTINLYSWMNTEAFFGQGTRLTVV.

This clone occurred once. The CDR3 sequence: CASSSGTSVSTDTQYF. The CDR3 DNA is TGCGCCAGCAGCTCCGGGACTAGCGTCTCCACAGATACGCAGTATTTT. J is TRBJ2-3 and V is TRBV5-1; TRBD2 matches 10 bases. The junction had 6 bases not matched to a gene; V was cut back by 3 bases and J by 2 bases. The CDR3 is made up of 16 amino acids. Germline V gene lookup returns CDR1 SGHRS and CDR2 YFSETQ.

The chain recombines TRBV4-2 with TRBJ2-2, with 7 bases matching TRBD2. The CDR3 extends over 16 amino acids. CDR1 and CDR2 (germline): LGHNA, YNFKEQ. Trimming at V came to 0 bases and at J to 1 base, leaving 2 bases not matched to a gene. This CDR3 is CASSQEIAGNTGELFF. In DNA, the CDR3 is TGTGCCAGCAGCCAAGAGATAGCGGGGAACACCGGGGAGCTGTTTTTT.

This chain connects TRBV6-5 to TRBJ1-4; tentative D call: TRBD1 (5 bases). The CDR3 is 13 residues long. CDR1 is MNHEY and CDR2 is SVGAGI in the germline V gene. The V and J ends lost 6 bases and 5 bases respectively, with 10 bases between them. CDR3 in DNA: TGTGCCAGCAGGCGGGGCCCAAATGAAAAACTGTTTTTT. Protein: CASRRGPNEKLFF.

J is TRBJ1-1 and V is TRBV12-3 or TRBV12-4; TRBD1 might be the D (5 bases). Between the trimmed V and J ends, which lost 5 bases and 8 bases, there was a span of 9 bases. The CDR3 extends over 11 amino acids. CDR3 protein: CASSRRTEAFF. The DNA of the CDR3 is TGTGCCAGCAGTAGAAGGACAGAAGCTTTCTTT.

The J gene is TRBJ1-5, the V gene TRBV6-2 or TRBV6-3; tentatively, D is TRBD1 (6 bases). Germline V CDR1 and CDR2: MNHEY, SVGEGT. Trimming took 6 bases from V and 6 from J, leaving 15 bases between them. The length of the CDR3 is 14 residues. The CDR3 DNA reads TGTGCCAGCAGCGTACTGGGGGCTCCTCAGCCCCAGCATTTT. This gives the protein CASSVLGAPQPQHF.

CDR3: CASSQGGQGYTEAFF. The CDR3 DNA reads TGTGCCAGCAGCCAAGGCGGACAGGGGTACACTGAAGCTTTCTTT. This chain connects TRBV3-1 (or the pseudogene TRBV3-2) to TRBJ1-1; TRBD1 aligns across 9 bases. CDR1 and CDR2 from the germline V gene are LGHDT and YNNKEL (reference sequence). The V gene end was trimmed by 1 base and the J gene end by 3 bases; junction bases not matched to a gene: 3. The CDR3 is made up of 15 amino acids.

The CDR3 nucleotides read TGTGCCAGCAGCTTACCGACTAGTCCCTTGGGGGACGAGCAGTACTTC. It translates to CASSLPTSPLGDEQYF. V usage is TRBV5-4 and J usage is TRBJ2-7; D perhaps matches TRBD2 (6 bases). This CDR3 comprises 16 residues. Between the trimmed V and J ends, which lost 2 bases and 5 bases, there was a span of 20 bases. Germline V gene data show CDR1 as SGHNT and CDR2 as YYREEE (reference sequence).